The present TCR beta chain was sequenced within a study of T cell repertoires in cytomegalovirus infection. The V and J ends lost 1 base and 9 bases respectively, with 28 bases between them. Germline values: CDR1 LNHDA, CDR2 SQIVND (reference sequence). The CDR3 has 19 amino acids. This clonotype was picked up a small number of times. TCRdb recomputed calls from the reads with MiXCR, one row per CDR3 protein. The sample holds 400,000 or so distinct CDR3 sequences, approximately 32% seen once. The chain employs TRBV19 and TRBJ2-1, with a possible D match to TRBD1 (7 bases). The sequenced sample was PBMCs. The source of this sequence is a human donor in good health (CMV status not recorded). Some clones in this sample may be carry-over from other donors' samples. CDR3 in amino acids: CASSIGGGDRASRQGEQFF. CDR3 DNA: TGTGCCAGTAGTATAGGGGGAGGAGACAGGGCTTCACGCCAGGGTGAGCAGTTCTTC.